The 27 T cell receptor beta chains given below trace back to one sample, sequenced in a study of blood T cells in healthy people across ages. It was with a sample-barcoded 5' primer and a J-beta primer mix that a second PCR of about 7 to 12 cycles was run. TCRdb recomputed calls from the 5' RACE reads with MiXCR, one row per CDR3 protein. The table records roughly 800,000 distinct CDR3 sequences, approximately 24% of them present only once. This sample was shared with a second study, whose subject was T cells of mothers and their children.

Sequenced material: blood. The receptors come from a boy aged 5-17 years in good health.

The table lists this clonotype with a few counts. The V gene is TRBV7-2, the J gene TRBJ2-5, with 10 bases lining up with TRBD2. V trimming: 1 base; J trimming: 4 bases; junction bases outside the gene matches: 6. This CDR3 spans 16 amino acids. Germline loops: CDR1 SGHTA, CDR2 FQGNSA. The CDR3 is CASSLDASGGRETQYF. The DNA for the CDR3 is TGTGCCAGCAGCTTAGATGCTAGCGGGGGAAGAGAGACCCAGTACTTC. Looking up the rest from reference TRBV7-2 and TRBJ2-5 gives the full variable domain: GAGVSQSPSNKVTEKGKDVELRCDPISGHTALYWYRQSLGQGLEFLIYFQGNSAPDKSGLPSDRFSAERTGGSVSTLTIQRTQQEDSAVYLCASSLDASGGRETQYFGPGTRLLVL.

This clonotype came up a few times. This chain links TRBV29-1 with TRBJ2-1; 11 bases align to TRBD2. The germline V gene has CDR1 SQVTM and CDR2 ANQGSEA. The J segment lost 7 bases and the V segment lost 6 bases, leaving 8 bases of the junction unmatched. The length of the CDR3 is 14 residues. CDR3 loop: CSVILAGVFNEQFF. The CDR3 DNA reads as TGCAGCGTGATACTAGCGGGAGTATTTAATGAGCAGTTCTTC.

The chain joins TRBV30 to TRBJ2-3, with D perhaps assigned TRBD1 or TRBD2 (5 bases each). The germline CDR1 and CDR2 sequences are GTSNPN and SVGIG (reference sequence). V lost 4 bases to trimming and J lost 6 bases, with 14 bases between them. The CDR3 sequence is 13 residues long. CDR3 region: CAWTGTARDTQYF. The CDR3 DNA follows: TGTGCCTGGACCGGGACGGCCCGGGATACGCAGTATTTT.

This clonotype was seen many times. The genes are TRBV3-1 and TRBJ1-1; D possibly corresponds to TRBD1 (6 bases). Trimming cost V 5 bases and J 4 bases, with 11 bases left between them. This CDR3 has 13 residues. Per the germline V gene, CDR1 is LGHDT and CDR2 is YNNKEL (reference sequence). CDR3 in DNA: TGTGCCAGCAGCGCGGGACACCTCACTGAAGCTTTCTTT. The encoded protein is CASSAGHLTEAFF. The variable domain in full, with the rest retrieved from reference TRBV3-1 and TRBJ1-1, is DTAVSQTPKYLVTQMGNDKSIKCEQNLGHDTMYWYKQDSKKFLKIMFSYNNKELIINETVPNRFSPKSPDKAHLNLHINSLELGDSAVYFCASSAGHLTEAFFGQGTRLTVV.

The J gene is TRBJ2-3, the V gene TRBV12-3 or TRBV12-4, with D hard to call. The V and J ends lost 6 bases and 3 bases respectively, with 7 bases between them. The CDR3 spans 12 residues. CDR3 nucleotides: TGTGCCAGCAGATTTGGGACAGATACGCAGTATTTT. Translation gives CASRFGTDTQYF.

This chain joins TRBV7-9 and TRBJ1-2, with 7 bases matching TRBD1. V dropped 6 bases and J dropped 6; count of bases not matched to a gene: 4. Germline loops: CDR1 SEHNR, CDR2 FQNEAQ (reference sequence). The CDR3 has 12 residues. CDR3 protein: CASRGGPDGYTF. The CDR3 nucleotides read TGTGCCAGCAGAGGGGGCCCGGATGGCTACACCTTC.

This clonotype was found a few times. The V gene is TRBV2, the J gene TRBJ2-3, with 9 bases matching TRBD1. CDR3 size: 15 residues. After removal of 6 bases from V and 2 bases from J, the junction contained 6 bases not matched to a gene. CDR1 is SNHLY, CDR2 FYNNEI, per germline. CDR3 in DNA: TGTGCCAGCAGCGTCCGGGACAGGGACACAGATACGCAGTATTTT. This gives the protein CASSVRDRDTDTQYF.

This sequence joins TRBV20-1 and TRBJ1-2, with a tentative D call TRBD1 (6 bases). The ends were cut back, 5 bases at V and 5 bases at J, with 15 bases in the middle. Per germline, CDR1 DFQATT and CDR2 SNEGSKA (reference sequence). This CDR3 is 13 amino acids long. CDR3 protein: CSASTDSLYGYTF. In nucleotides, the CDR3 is TGCAGTGCTTCCACGGACAGTTTGTATGGCTACACCTTC.

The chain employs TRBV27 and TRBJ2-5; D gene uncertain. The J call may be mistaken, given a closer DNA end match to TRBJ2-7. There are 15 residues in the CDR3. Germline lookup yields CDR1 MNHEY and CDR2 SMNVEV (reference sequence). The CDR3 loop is CASSLGVRSVHEQYF. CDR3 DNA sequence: TGTGCCAGCAGTTTAGGTGTCAGGTCGGTCCACGAGCAGTACTTC.

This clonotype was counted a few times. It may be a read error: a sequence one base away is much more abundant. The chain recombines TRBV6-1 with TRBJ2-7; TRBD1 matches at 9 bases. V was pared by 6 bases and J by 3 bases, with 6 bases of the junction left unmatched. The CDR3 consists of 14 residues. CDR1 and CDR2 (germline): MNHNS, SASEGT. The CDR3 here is CASSPGTGHYEQYF. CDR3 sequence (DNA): TGTGCCAGCAGCCCCGGGACAGGGCACTACGAGCAGTACTTC.

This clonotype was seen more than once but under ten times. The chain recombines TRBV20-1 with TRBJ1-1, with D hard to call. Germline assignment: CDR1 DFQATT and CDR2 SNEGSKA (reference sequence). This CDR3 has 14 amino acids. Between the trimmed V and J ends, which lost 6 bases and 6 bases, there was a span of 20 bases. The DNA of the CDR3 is TGCAGTGCCCAAACGAGGGAGGGTTGGGCTGAAGCTTTCTTT. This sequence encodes CSAQTREGWAEAFF.

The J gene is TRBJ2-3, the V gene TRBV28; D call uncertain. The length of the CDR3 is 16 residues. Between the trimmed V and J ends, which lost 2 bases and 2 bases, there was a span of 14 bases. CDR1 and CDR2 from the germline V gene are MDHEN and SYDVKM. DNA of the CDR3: TGTGCCAGCAGTTTAAGTTCTTGGGGTATCACAGATACGCAGTATTTT. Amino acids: CASSLSSWGITDTQYF.

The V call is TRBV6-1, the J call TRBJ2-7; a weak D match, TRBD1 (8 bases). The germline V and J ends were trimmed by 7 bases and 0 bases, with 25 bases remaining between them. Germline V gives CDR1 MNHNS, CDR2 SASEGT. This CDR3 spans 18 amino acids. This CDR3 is CASTIIHIQGGASYEQYF. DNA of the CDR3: TGTGCCAGCACGATAATCCACATACAGGGGGGGGCCTCCTACGAGCAGTACTTC.

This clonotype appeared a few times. The CDR3 DNA follows: TGTGCCAGCAGTGATCTGCGCAATGAGCAGTTCTTC. Protein: CASSDLRNEQFF. The gene calls are TRBV2 and TRBJ2-1; the D is unclear. This CDR3 is built from 12 residues. Germline V gene lookup returns CDR1 SNHLY and CDR2 FYNNEI. The germline V and J ends were trimmed by 3 bases and 6 bases, with 6 bases remaining between them.

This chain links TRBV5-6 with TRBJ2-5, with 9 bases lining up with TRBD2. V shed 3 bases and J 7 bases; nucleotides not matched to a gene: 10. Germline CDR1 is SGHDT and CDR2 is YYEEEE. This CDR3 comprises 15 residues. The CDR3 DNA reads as TGTGCCAGCAGCTGGGCTAGCGGGGTCCCGGGGACCCAGTACTTC. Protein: CASSWASGVPGTQYF.

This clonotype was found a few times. CDR3 DNA: TGCGCCAGCAGCTTGAACGGGCACAATGAGCAGTTCTTC. Translating it yields CASSLNGHNEQFF. The rearrangement links TRBV5-1 to TRBJ2-1, with D uncertain. The CDR3 is 13 amino acids. Germline assignment: CDR1 SGHRS and CDR2 YFSETQ. Trimming left V 1 base short and J 5 bases short, with 7 bases between.

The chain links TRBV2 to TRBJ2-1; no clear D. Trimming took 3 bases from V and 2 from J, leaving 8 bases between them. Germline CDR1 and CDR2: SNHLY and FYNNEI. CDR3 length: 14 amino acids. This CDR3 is CASSERLAYNEQFF. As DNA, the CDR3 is TGTGCCAGCAGTGAGCGGCTCGCCTACAATGAGCAGTTCTTC.

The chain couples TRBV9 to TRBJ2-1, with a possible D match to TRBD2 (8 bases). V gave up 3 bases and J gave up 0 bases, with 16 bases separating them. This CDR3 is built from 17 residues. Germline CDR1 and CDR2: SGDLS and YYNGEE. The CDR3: CASSEGAGGPSYNEQFF. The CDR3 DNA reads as TGTGCCAGCAGCGAGGGGGCGGGGGGCCCCTCCTACAATGAGCAGTTCTTC.

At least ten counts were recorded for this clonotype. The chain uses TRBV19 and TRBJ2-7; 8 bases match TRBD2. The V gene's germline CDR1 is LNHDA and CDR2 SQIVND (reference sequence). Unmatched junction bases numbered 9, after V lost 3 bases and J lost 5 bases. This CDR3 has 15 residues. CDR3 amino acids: CASSIRGLASDEQYF. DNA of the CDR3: TGTGCCAGTAGTATCAGAGGACTAGCTAGCGACGAGCAGTACTTC. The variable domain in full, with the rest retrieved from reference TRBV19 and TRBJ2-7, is DGGITQSPKYLFRKEGQNVTLSCEQNLNHDAMYWYRQDPGQGLRLIYYSQIVNDFQKGDIAEGYSVSREKKESFPLTVTSAQKNPTAFYLCASSIRGLASDEQYFGPGTRLTVT.

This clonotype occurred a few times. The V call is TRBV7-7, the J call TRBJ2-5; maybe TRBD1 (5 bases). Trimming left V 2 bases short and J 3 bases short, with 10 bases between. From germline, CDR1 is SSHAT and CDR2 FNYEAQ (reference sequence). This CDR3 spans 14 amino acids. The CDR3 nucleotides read TGTGCCAGCAGCTTATCAGCAGGGAAAGAGACCCAGTACTTC. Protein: CASSLSAGKETQYF.

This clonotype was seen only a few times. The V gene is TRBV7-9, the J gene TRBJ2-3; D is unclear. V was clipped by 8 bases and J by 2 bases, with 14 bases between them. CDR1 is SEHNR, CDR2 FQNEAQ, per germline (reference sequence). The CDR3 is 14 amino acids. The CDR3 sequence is CASVSSGFTDTQYF. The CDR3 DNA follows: TGTGCCAGCGTCTCGTCCGGGTTCACAGATACGCAGTATTTT. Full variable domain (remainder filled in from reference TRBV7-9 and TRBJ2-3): DTGVSQNPRHKITKRGQNVTFRCDPISEHNRLYWYRQTLGQGPEFLTYFQNEAQLEKSRLLSDRFSAERPKGSFSTLEIQRTEQGDSAMYLCASVSSGFTDTQYFGPGTRLTVL.

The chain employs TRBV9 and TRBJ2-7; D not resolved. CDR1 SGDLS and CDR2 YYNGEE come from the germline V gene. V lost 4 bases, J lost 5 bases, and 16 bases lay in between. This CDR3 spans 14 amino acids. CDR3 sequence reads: CASSQAGLVDEQYF. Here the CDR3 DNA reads TGTGCCAGCAGCCAGGCTGGGTTAGTTGACGAGCAGTACTTC.

The CDR3, as DNA: TGCAGTGCTAGATCAGGACAGGCAAGAGGGTATGGCTACACCTTC. Residues: CSARSGQARGYGYTF. This chain uses TRBV20-1 with TRBJ1-2; 7 bases are a match to TRBD1. Germline CDR1 is DFQATT and CDR2 is SNEGSKA (reference sequence). This CDR3 has 15 amino acids. V shed 2 bases and J 5 bases; nucleotides not matched to a gene: 11.

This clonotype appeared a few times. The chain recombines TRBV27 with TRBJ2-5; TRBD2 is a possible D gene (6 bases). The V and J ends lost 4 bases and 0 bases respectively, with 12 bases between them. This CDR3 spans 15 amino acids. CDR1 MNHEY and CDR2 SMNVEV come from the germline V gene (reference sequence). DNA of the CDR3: TGTGCCAGCAGTTGGGGATGGGGGGACCAAGAGACCCAGTACTTC. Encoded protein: CASSWGWGDQETQYF.

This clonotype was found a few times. The CDR3 here is CASSYSSGNGYTF. The CDR3 nucleotides are TGTGCCAGCAGTTACTCGTCCGGGAATGGCTACACCTTC. This chain uses TRBV6-5 with TRBJ1-2; D not resolved. The V gene lost 0 bases and the J gene lost 6 bases, with 8 bases spanning the gap. This CDR3 has 13 residues. CDR1 MNHEY and CDR2 SVGAGI come from the germline V gene.

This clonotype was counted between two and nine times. CDR3 DNA: TGTGCCAGCAGTTTAAGGCCCGGGGCAACTAATGAAAAACTGTTTTTT. Its translation: CASSLRPGATNEKLFF. The rearrangement joins TRBV28 to TRBJ1-4; no clear D. Between the trimmed V and J ends, which lost 2 bases and 0 bases, there was a span of 10 bases. Per the germline V gene, CDR1 is MDHEN and CDR2 is SYDVKM. There are 16 residues in the CDR3.

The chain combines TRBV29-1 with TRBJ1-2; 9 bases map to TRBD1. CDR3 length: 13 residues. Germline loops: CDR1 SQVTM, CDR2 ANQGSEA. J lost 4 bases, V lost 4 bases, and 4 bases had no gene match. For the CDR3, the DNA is TGCAGCGTTGGTACAGGGGGCGTCTATGGCTACACCTTC. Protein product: CSVGTGGVYGYTF.